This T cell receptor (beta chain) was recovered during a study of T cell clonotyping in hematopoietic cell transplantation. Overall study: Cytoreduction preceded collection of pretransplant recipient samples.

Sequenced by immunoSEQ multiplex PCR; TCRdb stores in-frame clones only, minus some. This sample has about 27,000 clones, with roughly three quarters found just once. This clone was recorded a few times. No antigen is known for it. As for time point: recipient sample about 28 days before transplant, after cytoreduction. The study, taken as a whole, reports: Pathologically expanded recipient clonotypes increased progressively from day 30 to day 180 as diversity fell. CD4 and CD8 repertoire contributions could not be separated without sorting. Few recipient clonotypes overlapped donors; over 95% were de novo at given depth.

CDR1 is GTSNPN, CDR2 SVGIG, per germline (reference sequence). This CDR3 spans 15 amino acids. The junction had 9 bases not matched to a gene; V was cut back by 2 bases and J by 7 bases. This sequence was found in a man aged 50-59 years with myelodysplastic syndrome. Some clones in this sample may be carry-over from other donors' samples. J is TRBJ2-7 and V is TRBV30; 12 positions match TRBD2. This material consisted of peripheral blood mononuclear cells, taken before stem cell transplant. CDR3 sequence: CAWSHGLAGSLEQYF. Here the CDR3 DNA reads TGTGCCTGGAGTCACGGACTAGCGGGGAGCCTAGAGCAGTACTTC.